A selection of T cell receptor beta chains follows, all from one sample in a study of beta chain features in type 1 diabetes. The data were produced by immunoSEQ multiplex PCR, yet TCRdb's version contains in-frame clones alone and is incomplete. Of some 350,000 clones listed, 8.5% to 10% are singletons. The specimen was central memory CD4+ T cells from blood. The receptors derive from a man under 40 with type 1 diabetes. Each CDR3 is given with its conserved first and last residue. Fields, in order: D gene, clone size, J gene, V gene, CDR3 protein, CDR3 DNA. D genes are given only for firm matches. Size values are once, few and many counts, or a class for expanded clones, and some rows have none.

d_gene: TRBD2
abundance: .
j_gene: TRBJ2-1
v_gene: TRBV7-7
CDR3aa: CASSSQLAGAYNEQFF
CDR3nt: TGTGCTAGCAGCTCCCAACTAGCGGGAGCCTACAATGAGCAGTTCTTC

d_gene: .
abundance: many
j_gene: TRBJ2-1
v_gene: TRBV10-3
CDR3aa: CAVRALWDEQFF
CDR3nt: TGTGCCGTCCGGGCCCTCTGGGATGAGCAGTTCTTC

d_gene: .
abundance: .
j_gene: TRBJ1-1
v_gene: TRBV7-2
CDR3aa: CASSPRREFNEAFF
CDR3nt: TGTGCCAGCAGCCCCCGGCGGGAGTTTAATGAAGCTTTCTTT

d_gene: .
abundance: few
j_gene: TRBJ2-6
v_gene: TRBV28
CDR3aa: CASSLPVSGANVLTF
CDR3nt: TGTGCCAGCAGTTTACCCGTCTCTGGGGCCAACGTCCTGACTTTC

d_gene: .
abundance: many
j_gene: TRBJ2-2
v_gene: TRBV18
CDR3aa: CASSFDRLPGELFF
CDR3nt: TGTGCCAGCTCATTTGACCGGCTCCCCGGGGAGCTGTTTTTT

d_gene: TRBD2
abundance: .
j_gene: TRBJ2-1
v_gene: TRBV19
CDR3aa: CASSSGSGRDNEQFF
CDR3nt: TGTGCCAGTAGTTCGGGTAGCGGGAGGGACAATGAGCAGTTCTTC

d_gene: .
abundance: .
j_gene: TRBJ1-3
v_gene: TRBV4-1
CDR3aa: CASSQDGVAGSSSGNTIYF
CDR3nt: TGCGCCAGCAGCCAAGATGGAGTAGCGGGCAGCTCCTCTGGAAACACCATATATTTT

d_gene: TRBD2
abundance: many
j_gene: TRBJ2-5
v_gene: TRBV28
CDR3aa: CASRLAGGTETQYF
CDR3nt: TGTGCCAGCCGACTAGCGGGAGGGACAGAGACCCAGTACTTC

d_gene: .
abundance: .
j_gene: TRBJ2-7
v_gene: TRBV2
CDR3aa: CASIDAYEQYF
CDR3nt: TGTGCCAGCATCGACGCCTACGAGCAGTACTTC

d_gene: .
abundance: many
j_gene: TRBJ1-1
v_gene: TRBV18
CDR3aa: CASSSGEQGMEAFF
CDR3nt: TGTGCCAGCTCATCAGGGGAACAGGGCATGGAAGCTTTCTTT

d_gene: TRBD1
abundance: few
j_gene: TRBJ2-7
v_gene: TRBV7-3
CDR3aa: CASSPAPGQGVEQYF
CDR3nt: TGTGCCAGCAGCCCTGCCCCGGGACAGGGAGTCGAGCAGTACTTC

d_gene: TRBD2
abundance: many
j_gene: TRBJ2-2
v_gene: TRBV5-5
CDR3aa: CASSFRLAPGELFF
CDR3nt: TGTGCCAGCAGCTTCAGACTAGCCCCCGGGGAGCTGTTTTTT

d_gene: .
abundance: few
j_gene: TRBJ2-7
v_gene: TRBV14
CDR3aa: CASSQGLPTPGQYF
CDR3nt: TGTGCCAGCAGCCAAGGGCTACCAACCCCCGGGCAGTACTTC

d_gene: .
abundance: many
j_gene: TRBJ2-1
v_gene: TRBV29-1
CDR3aa: CSLGQRPGQFF
CDR3nt: TGCAGCCTCGGACAGCGTCCGGGGCAGTTCTTC

d_gene: .
abundance: few
j_gene: TRBJ1-2
v_gene: TRBV28
CDR3aa: CASSTAVNYGYTF
CDR3nt: TGTGCCAGCAGCACAGCGGTAAACTATGGCTACACCTTC

d_gene: .
abundance: many
j_gene: TRBJ1-4
v_gene: TRBV4-3
CDR3aa: CASSQETRGTNEKLFF
CDR3nt: TGCGCCAGCAGCCAAGAAACTAGGGGAACTAATGAAAAACTGTTTTTT

d_gene: .
abundance: few
j_gene: TRBJ2-3
v_gene: TRBV5-1
CDR3aa: CASSLQEGTDTQYF
CDR3nt: TGCGCCAGCAGCTTACAGGAAGGTACAGATACGCAGTATTTT

d_gene: TRBD1
abundance: few
j_gene: TRBJ1-3
v_gene: TRBV11-2
CDR3aa: CASTKGAAGNTIYF
CDR3nt: TGTGCCAGCACCAAGGGGGCGGCTGGAAACACCATATATTTT

d_gene: TRBD2
abundance: few
j_gene: TRBJ2-3
v_gene: TRBV5-4
CDR3aa: CASSLDLAGVDTQYF
CDR3nt: TGTGCCAGCAGCTTGGATCTAGCGGGAGTAGATACGCAGTATTTT

d_gene: .
abundance: few
j_gene: TRBJ2-3
v_gene: TRBV11-1
CDR3aa: CASSLAASWDGTQYF
CDR3nt: TGTGCCAGCAGCTTAGCGGCCAGTTGGGATGGTACGCAGTATTTT

d_gene: TRBD2
abundance: few
j_gene: TRBJ2-7
v_gene: TRBV14
CDR3aa: CASSQPRLAGVVEQYF
CDR3nt: TGTGCCAGCAGCCAGCCAAGGTTAGCGGGAGTAGTCGAGCAGTACTTC

d_gene: .
abundance: few
j_gene: TRBJ2-7
v_gene: TRBV5-4
CDR3aa: CASSFLRMSNSYEQYF
CDR3nt: TGTGCCAGCAGCTTTTTGAGAATGTCCAACTCCTACGAGCAGTACTTC

d_gene: TRBD1
abundance: .
j_gene: TRBJ2-1
v_gene: TRBV5-5
CDR3aa: CASSSQDRSYNEQFF
CDR3nt: TGTGCCAGCAGCTCCCAGGACAGGTCCTACAATGAGCAGTTCTTC

d_gene: .
abundance: few
j_gene: TRBJ1-4
v_gene: TRBV10-2
CDR3aa: CASSEGWRDEKLFF
CDR3nt: TGCGCCAGCAGTGAGGGTTGGAGGGATGAAAAACTGTTTTTT

d_gene: .
abundance: few
j_gene: TRBJ2-3
v_gene: TRBV25-1
CDR3aa: CASSEAGASTDTQYF
CDR3nt: TGTGCCAGCAGTGAAGCAGGGGCCAGCACAGATACGCAGTATTTT

d_gene: .
abundance: .
j_gene: TRBJ2-1
v_gene: TRBV7-2
CDR3aa: CASSLASVNEQFF
CDR3nt: TGTGCCAGCAGCTTAGCTTCGGTCAATGAGCAGTTCTTC

d_gene: TRBD1
abundance: few
j_gene: TRBJ2-2
v_gene: TRBV7-2
CDR3aa: CASSPGQGGTGELFF
CDR3nt: TGTGCCAGCAGCCCGGGACAGGGCGGCACCGGGGAGCTGTTTTTT

d_gene: .
abundance: many
j_gene: TRBJ2-6
v_gene: TRBV28
CDR3aa: CASSLLQRNSGANVLTF
CDR3nt: TGTGCCAGCAGTCTCCTTCAGAGAAACTCTGGGGCCAACGTCCTGACTTTC

d_gene: .
abundance: few
j_gene: TRBJ2-5
v_gene: TRBV7-2
CDR3aa: CASSLRQQETQYF
CDR3nt: TGTGCCAGCAGCTTACGACAGCAAGAGACCCAGTACTTC

d_gene: .
abundance: many
j_gene: TRBJ2-1
v_gene: TRBV10-3
CDR3aa: CAISEFGDQHNEQFF
CDR3nt: TGTGCCATCAGTGAGTTCGGGGATCAGCATAATGAGCAGTTCTTC

d_gene: TRBD2
abundance: many
j_gene: TRBJ2-4
v_gene: TRBV4-1
CDR3aa: CASSQDIAGVKNIQYF
CDR3nt: TGCGCCAGCAGCCAAGATATAGCGGGAGTCAAAAACATTCAGTACTTC

d_gene: TRBD1
abundance: few
j_gene: TRBJ2-6
v_gene: TRBV27
CDR3aa: CASSPWTGNSGANVLTF
CDR3nt: TGTGCCAGCAGTCCTTGGACAGGAAACTCTGGGGCCAACGTCCTGACTTTC

d_gene: .
abundance: few
j_gene: TRBJ1-2
v_gene: TRBV5-1
CDR3aa: CASSLGIDDRFNYGYTF
CDR3nt: TGCGCCAGCAGCTTGGGAATAGACGACAGATTTAACTATGGCTACACCTTC

d_gene: TRBD2
abundance: many
j_gene: TRBJ2-1
v_gene: TRBV18
CDR3aa: CASSPDGLAGDVEQFF
CDR3nt: TGTGCCAGCTCACCCGACGGGTTAGCGGGAGATGTTGAGCAGTTCTTC

d_gene: TRBD1
abundance: .
j_gene: TRBJ2-4
v_gene: TRBV5-1
CDR3aa: CASSQPGQDIQYF
CDR3nt: TGCGCCAGCAGCCAGCCGGGACAGGACATTCAGTACTTC

d_gene: .
abundance: .
j_gene: TRBJ2-3
v_gene: TRBV7-2
CDR3aa: CASSFVGIPSTDTQYF
CDR3nt: TGTGCCAGCAGCTTCGTAGGAATACCGAGCACAGATACGCAGTATTTT

d_gene: TRBD1
abundance: .
j_gene: TRBJ1-2
v_gene: TRBV28
CDR3aa: CASTSGTAYGYTF
CDR3nt: TGTGCCAGCACCTCCGGGACAGCCTATGGCTACACCTTC

d_gene: .
abundance: .
j_gene: TRBJ2-5
v_gene: TRBV28
CDR3aa: CASRRQRSGETQYF
CDR3nt: TGTGCCAGCAGAAGACAAAGGAGCGGAGAGACCCAGTACTTC

d_gene: .
abundance: .
j_gene: TRBJ2-1
v_gene: TRBV5-1
CDR3aa: CASSLVIASSYNEQFF
CDR3nt: TGCGCCAGCAGCTTGGTGATAGCGAGCTCCTACAATGAGCAGTTCTTC

d_gene: TRBD2
abundance: few
j_gene: TRBJ2-1
v_gene: TRBV4-2
CDR3aa: CASSLVLAGGPEDEQFF
CDR3nt: TGTGCCAGCAGCTTGGTGCTAGCGGGAGGGCCAGAGGATGAGCAGTTCTTC

d_gene: TRBD1
abundance: few
j_gene: TRBJ2-1
v_gene: TRBV5-4
CDR3aa: CASTPPPGQGNEQFF
CDR3nt: TGTGCCAGCACCCCGCCCCCGGGACAGGGCAATGAGCAGTTCTTC

d_gene: TRBD1
abundance: few
j_gene: TRBJ2-5
v_gene: TRBV5-1
CDR3aa: CASSLAGQGAETQYF
CDR3nt: TGCGCCAGCAGCTTGGCGGGACAGGGGGCTGAGACCCAGTACTTC

d_gene: .
abundance: .
j_gene: TRBJ2-2
v_gene: TRBV6-1
CDR3aa: CASSQTSTGELFF
CDR3nt: TGTGCCAGCAGTCAAACTAGCACCGGGGAGCTGTTTTTT

d_gene: TRBD2
abundance: few
j_gene: TRBJ2-1
v_gene: TRBV7-9
CDR3aa: CASSSGQRERSYNEQFF
CDR3nt: TGTGCCAGCAGCTCAGGACAGCGGGAGAGATCCTACAATGAGCAGTTCTTC

d_gene: TRBD1
abundance: many
j_gene: TRBJ1-2
v_gene: TRBV7-2
CDR3aa: CASSYNPGQNYGYTF
CDR3nt: TGTGCCAGCAGCTACAACCCGGGACAGAATTATGGCTACACCTTC

d_gene: .
abundance: .
j_gene: TRBJ1-1
v_gene: TRBV6-1
CDR3aa: CASSGPYTEAFF
CDR3nt: TGTGCCAGCAGTGGACCATATACTGAAGCTTTCTTT

d_gene: TRBD1
abundance: few
j_gene: TRBJ2-7
v_gene: TRBV28
CDR3aa: CASRRQGDSYEQYF
CDR3nt: TGTGCCAGCAGGCGACAGGGGGACTCCTACGAGCAGTACTTC

d_gene: .
abundance: .
j_gene: TRBJ1-1
v_gene: TRBV6-5
CDR3aa: CASSYTGVDTEAFF
CDR3nt: TGTGCCAGCAGTTACACTGGGGTGGACACTGAAGCTTTCTTT

d_gene: .
abundance: .
j_gene: TRBJ2-1
v_gene: TRBV7-3
CDR3aa: CASTDPGTSSYNEQFF
CDR3nt: TGTGCCAGCACCGACCCCGGGACATCCTCCTACAATGAGCAGTTCTTC

d_gene: .
abundance: .
j_gene: TRBJ1-1
v_gene: TRBV7-2
CDR3aa: CASSLVVETEAFF
CDR3nt: TGTGCCAGCAGCTTAGTGGTGGAAACTGAAGCTTTCTTT

d_gene: .
abundance: .
j_gene: TRBJ2-3
v_gene: TRBV4-2
CDR3aa: CASSPTVTDTQYF
CDR3nt: TGTGCCAGCAGCCCTACCGTCACAGATACGCAGTATTTT

d_gene: .
abundance: .
j_gene: TRBJ2-3
v_gene: TRBV10-2
CDR3aa: CASSQSTYGPDTQYF
CDR3nt: TGCGCCAGCAGTCAGTCAACGTACGGCCCAGATACGCAGTATTTT

d_gene: .
abundance: .
j_gene: TRBJ1-2
v_gene: TRBV7-9
CDR3aa: CASSLDRPQGGYTF
CDR3nt: TGTGCCAGCAGCTTAGACAGACCCCAGGGCGGCTACACCTTC

d_gene: .
abundance: few
j_gene: TRBJ2-4
v_gene: TRBV7-2
CDR3aa: CASSLAESIQYF
CDR3nt: TGTGCCAGCAGCTTAGCCGAGAGCATTCAGTACTTC

d_gene: TRBD1
abundance: .
j_gene: TRBJ2-7
v_gene: TRBV6-1
CDR3aa: CASRPSRTGGNEQYF
CDR3nt: TGTGCCAGCAGGCCATCGAGGACAGGGGGCAACGAGCAGTACTTC

d_gene: TRBD1
abundance: few
j_gene: TRBJ1-1
v_gene: TRBV20-1
CDR3aa: CSARDRAGAFF
CDR3nt: TGCAGTGCTAGGGACAGGGCCGGAGCTTTCTTT

d_gene: TRBD1
abundance: few
j_gene: TRBJ2-7
v_gene: TRBV5-1
CDR3aa: CASSLYGQGAVEQYF
CDR3nt: TGCGCCAGCAGCTTATACGGGCAGGGGGCGGTCGAGCAGTACTTC